The 3 T cell receptor beta chains below all came from one sample that was sequenced in a study of T-cell memory formation after mild COVID-19. MiXCR, applied by TCRdb to the 5' RACE reads, yields one record per CDR3 protein. This sample has approximately 270,000 distinct CDR3 sequences; around 15% occur once, and the top ten carry roughly 24%. What was sequenced was PBMCs or a T cell subset sorted from them (not recorded which). These receptor sequences come from a man younger than 30 who had mild COVID-19 (a few samples of this study predate the infection). Cell type and time point are not known.

The gene calls are TRBV7-2 and TRBJ2-1, with 7 bases fitting TRBD1. V lost 3 bases, J lost 7 bases, and 3 bases stayed unmatched. In germline, CDR1 is SGHTA, CDR2 FQGNSA. The CDR3 is 13 residues long. The CDR3, as DNA: TGTGCCAGCAGCTTGACAGGGATGAATGAGCAGTTCTTC. This sequence encodes CASSLTGMNEQFF.

The rearrangement uses TRBV6-2 or TRBV6-3 and TRBJ2-7; D gene uncertain. The CDR3 spans 14 residues. Germline CDR1 MNHEY, CDR2 SVGEGT. V shed 2 bases and J shed 3 bases, with 11 bases lying between them. The CDR3 DNA reads TGTGCCAGCAGTTACGCCCATGCCCACTACGAGCAGTACTTC. It encodes CASSYAHAHYEQYF.

This chain connects TRBV5-7 to TRBJ1-1; D remains unclear. TRBV5-7 is assigned to the ORF class and has an uncertain function. This CDR3 comprises 13 residues. Trimming pared 7 bases from V and 6 bases from J, leaving 16 bases between. CDR3 nucleotide sequence: TGTGCCAGCCGAGCGGATATTTTCTCTGAAGCTTTCTTT. It codes for CASRADIFSEAFF.